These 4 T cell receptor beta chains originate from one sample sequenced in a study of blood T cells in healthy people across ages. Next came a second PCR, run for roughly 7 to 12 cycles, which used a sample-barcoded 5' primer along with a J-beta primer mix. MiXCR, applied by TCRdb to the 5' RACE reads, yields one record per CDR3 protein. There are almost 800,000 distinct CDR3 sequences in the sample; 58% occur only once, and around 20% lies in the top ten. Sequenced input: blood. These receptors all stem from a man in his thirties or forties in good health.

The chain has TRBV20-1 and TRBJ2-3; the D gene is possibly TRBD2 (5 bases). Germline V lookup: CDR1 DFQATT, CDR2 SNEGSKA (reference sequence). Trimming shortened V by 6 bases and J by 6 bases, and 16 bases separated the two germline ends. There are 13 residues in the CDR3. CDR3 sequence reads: CSANRLAGDTQYF. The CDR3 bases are TGCAGTGCCAACCGGCTAGCAGGTGATACGCAGTATTTT.

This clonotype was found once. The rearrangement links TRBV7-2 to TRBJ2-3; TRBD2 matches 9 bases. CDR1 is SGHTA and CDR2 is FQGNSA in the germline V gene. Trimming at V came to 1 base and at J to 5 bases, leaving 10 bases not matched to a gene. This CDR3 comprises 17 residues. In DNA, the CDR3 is TGTGCCAGCAGCTTAGTGGGGGGTAGCGGGAGAAAAGATACGCAGTATTTT. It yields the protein CASSLVGGSGRKDTQYF.

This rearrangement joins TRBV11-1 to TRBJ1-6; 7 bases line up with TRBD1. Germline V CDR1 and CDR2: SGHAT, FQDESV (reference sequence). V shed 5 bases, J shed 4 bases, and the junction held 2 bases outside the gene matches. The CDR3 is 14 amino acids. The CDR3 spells CASSQQGYNSPLHF. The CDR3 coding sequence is TGTGCCAGCAGCCAACAGGGGTATAATTCACCCCTCCACTTT.

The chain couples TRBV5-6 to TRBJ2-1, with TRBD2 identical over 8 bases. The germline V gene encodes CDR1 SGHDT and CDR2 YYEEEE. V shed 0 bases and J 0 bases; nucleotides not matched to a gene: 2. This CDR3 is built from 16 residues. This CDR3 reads CASSLEGTSSYNEQFF. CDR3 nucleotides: TGTGCCAGCAGCTTGGAGGGGACTAGCTCCTACAATGAGCAGTTCTTC. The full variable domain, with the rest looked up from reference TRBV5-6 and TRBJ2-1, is DAGVTQSPTHLIKTRGQQVTLRCSPKSGHDTVSWYQQALGQGPQFIFQYYEEEERQRGNFPDRFSGHQFPNYSSELNVNALLLGDSALYLCASSLEGTSSYNEQFFGPGTRLTVL.